Included here is one T cell receptor beta chain sequence, with context. What it binds is not known. This sample is drawn from a study of cytotoxic CD8 clonotypes in ibrutinib-treated CLL. Whole-study results and caveats: Having risen at ibrutinib response, clonality had fallen back toward baseline by progression. Once treatment began, public clonotypes, which were uncommon, contracted or stayed stable.

There are 20 residues in the CDR3. V lost 5 bases to trimming and J lost 0 bases, with 26 bases between them. Germline CDR1 LGHNA, CDR2 YNFKEQ. Measured with immunoSEQ multiplex PCR; TCRdb has only the in-frame clones, and not every one. The table records some 130,000 clones, 75% to 95% of them present only once. The origin of this receptor is a human donor with chronic lymphocytic leukemia. V and J are TRBV4-2 and TRBJ2-1, with a weak D call TRBD2 (6 bases). This sample comprised PBMCs, obtained after 12 months of ibrutinib treatment. For the CDR3, the DNA is TGTGCCAGCAGCGCCGAAACTGGGCGAGGGGTAGCGGCCTCCTACAATGAGCAGTTCTTC. Translating it yields CASSAETGRGVAASYNEQFF.